What follows describes a single TCR beta chain. This record comes from a study of blood T cells in healthy people across ages. Looked up from germline, CDR1 is MNHNS and CDR2 is SASEGT. There are 15 residues in the CDR3. Between the trimmed V and J ends, which lost 5 bases and 1 base, there was a span of 14 bases. Combining a sample-barcoded 5' primer with a J-beta primer mix, a second PCR ran for roughly 7 to 12 cycles. TCRdb reprocessed the 5' RACE reads with MiXCR, giving one entry per CDR3 protein. Here the sample spans about 640,000 distinct CDR3 sequences, roughly 50% being singletons. Sequencing used blood. The sequence came from a man between 60 and 75 years old in good health. This sequence joins TRBV6-1 and TRBJ1-1, with D possibly matching TRBD1 (5 bases). The CDR3 DNA reads TGTGCCAGCAGTCCAACGAGGGACCGGAACACTGAAGCTTTCTTT. Protein product: CASSPTRDRNTEAFF.